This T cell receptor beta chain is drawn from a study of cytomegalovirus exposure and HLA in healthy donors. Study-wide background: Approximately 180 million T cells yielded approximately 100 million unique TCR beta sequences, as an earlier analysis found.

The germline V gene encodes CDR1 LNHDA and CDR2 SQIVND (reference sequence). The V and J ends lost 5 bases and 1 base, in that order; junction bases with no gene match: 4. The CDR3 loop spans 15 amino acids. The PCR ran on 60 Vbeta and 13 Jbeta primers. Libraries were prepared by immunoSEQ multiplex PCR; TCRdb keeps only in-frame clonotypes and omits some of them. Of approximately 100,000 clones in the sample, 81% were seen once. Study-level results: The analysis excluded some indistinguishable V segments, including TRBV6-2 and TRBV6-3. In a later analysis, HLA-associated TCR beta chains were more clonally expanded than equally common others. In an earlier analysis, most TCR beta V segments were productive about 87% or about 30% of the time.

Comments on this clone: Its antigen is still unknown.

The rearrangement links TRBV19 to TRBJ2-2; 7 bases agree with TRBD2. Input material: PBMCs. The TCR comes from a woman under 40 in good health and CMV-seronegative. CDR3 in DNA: TGTGCCAGTAGTGCCGCTAGCGGGAACACCGGGGAGCTGTTTTTT. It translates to CASSAASGNTGELFF.